This T cell receptor beta chain was sequenced in a study of cytomegalovirus exposure and HLA in healthy donors. Regarding the study as a whole: The listing of roughly 160 TCR beta chains classed them as cytomegalovirus-associated.

It was the approximately 130-subject validation cohort, separate from the 666-subject first cohort, to which the donors belonged. Of note for this clone: The antigen is not known.

Germline V gene data show CDR1 as MNHNS and CDR2 as SASEGT. Trimming at V came to 5 bases and at J to 12 bases, leaving 7 bases not matched to a gene. This CDR3 contains 12 residues. Produced via immunoSEQ multiplex PCR; TCRdb's table is partial and in-frame only. The repertoire holds around 150,000 clones, with 65% to 90% as singletons. The sample taken for sequencing was PBMCs. The chain links TRBV6-1 to TRBJ2-1, with 7 bases fitting TRBD2. This clonotype was obtained from a woman aged 18-35 years in good health and CMV-seronegative. The CDR3 region has the DNA TGTGCCAGCAGTCGCAGCGGGATAGGGCAGTTCTTC. Translating it yields CASSRSGIGQFF.